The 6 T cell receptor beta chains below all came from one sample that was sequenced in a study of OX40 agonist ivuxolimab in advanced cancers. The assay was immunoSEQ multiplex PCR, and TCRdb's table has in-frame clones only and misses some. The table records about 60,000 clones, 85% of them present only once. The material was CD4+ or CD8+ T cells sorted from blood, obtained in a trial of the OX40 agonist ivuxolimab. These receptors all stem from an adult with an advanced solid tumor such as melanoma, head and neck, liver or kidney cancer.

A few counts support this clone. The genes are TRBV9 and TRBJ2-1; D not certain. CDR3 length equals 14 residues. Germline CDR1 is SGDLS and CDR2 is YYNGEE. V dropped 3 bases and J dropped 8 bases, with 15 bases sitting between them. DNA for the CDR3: TGTGCCAGCAGCGCGGTGGCTAGTTGGGATGAGCAGTTCTTC. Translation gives CASSAVASWDEQFF.

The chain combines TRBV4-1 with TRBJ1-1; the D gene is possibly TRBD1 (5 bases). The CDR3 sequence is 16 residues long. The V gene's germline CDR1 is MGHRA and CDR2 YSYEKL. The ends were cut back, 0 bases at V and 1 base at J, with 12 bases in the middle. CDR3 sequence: CASSQDSGARNTEAFF. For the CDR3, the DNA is TGCGCCAGCAGCCAAGATAGCGGGGCACGGAACACTGAAGCTTTCTTT.

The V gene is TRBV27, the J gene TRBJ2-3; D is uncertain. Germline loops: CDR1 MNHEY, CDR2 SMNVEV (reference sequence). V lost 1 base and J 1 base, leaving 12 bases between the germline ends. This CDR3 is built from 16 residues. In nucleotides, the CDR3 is TGTGCCAGCAGTTTATTCCCCTCCACCCGCACAGATACGCAGTATTTT. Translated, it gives CASSLFPSTRTDTQYF.

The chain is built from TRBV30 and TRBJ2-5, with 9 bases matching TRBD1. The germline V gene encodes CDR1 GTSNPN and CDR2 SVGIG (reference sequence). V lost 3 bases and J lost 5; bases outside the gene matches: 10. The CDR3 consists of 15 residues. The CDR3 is CAWSTVQGAWETQYF. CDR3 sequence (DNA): TGTGCCTGGAGCACAGTACAGGGGGCTTGGGAGACCCAGTACTTC. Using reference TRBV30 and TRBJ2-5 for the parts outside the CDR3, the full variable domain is SQTIHQWPATLVQPVGSPLSLECTVEGTSNPNLYWYRQAAGRGLQLLFYSVGIGQISSEVPQNLSASRPQDRQFILSSKKLLLSDSGFYLCAWSTVQGAWETQYFGPGTRLLVL.

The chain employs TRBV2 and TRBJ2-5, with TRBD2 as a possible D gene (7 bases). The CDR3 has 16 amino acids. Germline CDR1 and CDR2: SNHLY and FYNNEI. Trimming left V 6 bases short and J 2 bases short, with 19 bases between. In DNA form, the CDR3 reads TGTGCCAGCAGGAAAGAAGCGGGGAGGGGGCAAGAGACCCAGTACTTC. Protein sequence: CASRKEAGRGQETQYF. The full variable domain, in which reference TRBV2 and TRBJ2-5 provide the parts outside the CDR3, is EPEVTQTPSHQVTQMGQEVILRCVPISNHLYFYWYRQILGQKVEFLVSFYNNEISEKSEIFDDQFSVERPDGSNFTLKIRSTKLEDSAMYFCASRKEAGRGQETQYFGPGTRLLVL.

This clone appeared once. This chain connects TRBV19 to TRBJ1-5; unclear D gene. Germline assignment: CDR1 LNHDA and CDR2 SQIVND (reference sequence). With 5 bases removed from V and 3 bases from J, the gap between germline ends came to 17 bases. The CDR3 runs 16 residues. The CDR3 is CASSHPREGFNQPQHF. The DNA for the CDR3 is TGTGCCAGTAGTCACCCGCGGGAAGGGTTCAATCAGCCCCAGCATTTT.